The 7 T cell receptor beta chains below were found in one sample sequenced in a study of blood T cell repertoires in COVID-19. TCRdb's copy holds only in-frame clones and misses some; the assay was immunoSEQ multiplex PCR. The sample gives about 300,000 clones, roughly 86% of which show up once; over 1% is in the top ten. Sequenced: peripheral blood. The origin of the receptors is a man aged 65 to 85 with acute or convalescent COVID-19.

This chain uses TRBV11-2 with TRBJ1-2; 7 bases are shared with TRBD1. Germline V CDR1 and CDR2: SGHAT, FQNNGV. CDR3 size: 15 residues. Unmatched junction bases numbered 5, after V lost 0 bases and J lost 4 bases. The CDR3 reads CASSLEDRDLYGYTF. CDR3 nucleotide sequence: TGTGCCAGCAGCTTAGAAGACAGGGACCTCTATGGCTACACCTTC.

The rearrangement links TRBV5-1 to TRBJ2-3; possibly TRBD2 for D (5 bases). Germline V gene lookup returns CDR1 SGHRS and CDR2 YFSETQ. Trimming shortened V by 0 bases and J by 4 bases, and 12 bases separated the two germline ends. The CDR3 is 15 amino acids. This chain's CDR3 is CASSLGEGAPDTQYF. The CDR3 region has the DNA TGCGCCAGCAGCTTGGGCGAGGGAGCTCCAGATACGCAGTATTTT.

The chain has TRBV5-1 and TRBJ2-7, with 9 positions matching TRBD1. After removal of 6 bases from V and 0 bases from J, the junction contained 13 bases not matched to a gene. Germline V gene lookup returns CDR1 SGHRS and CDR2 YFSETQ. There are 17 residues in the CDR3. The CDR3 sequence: CASTQGTGKVSSYEQYF. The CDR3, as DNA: TGCGCCAGCACCCAAGGGACAGGGAAGGTCAGCTCCTACGAGCAGTACTTC. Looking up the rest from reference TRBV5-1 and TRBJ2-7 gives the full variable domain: KAGVTQTPRYLIKTRGQQVTLSCSPISGHRSVSWYQQTPGQGLQFLFEYFSETQRNKGNFPGRFSGRQFSNSRSEMNVSTLELGDSALYLCASTQGTGKVSSYEQYFGPGTRLTVT.

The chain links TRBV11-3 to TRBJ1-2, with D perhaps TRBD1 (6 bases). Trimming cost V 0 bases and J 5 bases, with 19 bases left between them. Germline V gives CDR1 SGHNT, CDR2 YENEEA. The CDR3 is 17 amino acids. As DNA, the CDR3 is TGTGCCAGCAGCTTAGAATATGGGGCAGGGGCAGATTATGGCTACACCTTC. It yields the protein CASSLEYGAGADYGYTF.

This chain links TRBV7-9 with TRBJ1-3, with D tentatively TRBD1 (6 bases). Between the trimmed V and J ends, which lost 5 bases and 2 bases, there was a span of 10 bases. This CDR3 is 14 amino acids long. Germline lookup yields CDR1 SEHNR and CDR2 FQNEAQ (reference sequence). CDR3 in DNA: TGTGCCAGCAGCCAACAGGGAACTGGAAACACCATATATTTT. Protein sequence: CASSQQGTGNTIYF.

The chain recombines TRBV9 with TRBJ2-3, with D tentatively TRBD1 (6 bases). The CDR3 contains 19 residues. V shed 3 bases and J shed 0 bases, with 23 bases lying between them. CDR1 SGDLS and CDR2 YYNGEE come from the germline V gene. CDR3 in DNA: TGTGCCAGCAGCGGAGATTCAGCGGACAGCCGGCCTAGCACAGATACGCAGTATTTT. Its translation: CASSGDSADSRPSTDTQYF.

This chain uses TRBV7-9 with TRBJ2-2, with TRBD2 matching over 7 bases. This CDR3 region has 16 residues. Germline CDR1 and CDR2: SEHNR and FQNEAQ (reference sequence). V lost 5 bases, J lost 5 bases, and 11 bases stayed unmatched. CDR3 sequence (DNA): TGTGCCAGCAGCCCTATGGGGGGGAGGCCTACCGGGGAGCTGTTTTTT. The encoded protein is CASSPMGGRPTGELFF. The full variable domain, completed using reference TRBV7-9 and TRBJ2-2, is DTGVSQNPRHKITKRGQNVTFRCDPISEHNRLYWYRQTLGQGPEFLTYFQNEAQLEKSRLLSDRFSAERPKGSFSTLEIQRTEQGDSAMYLCASSPMGGRPTGELFFGEGSRLTVL.